The rows below give T cell receptor beta chains drawn from one sample of a study of blood T cell repertoires in COVID-19. Profiling relied on immunoSEQ multiplex PCR, and the TCRdb table lists in-frame clones only, not all of them. The table shows approximately 10,000 clones, with 82% occurring only once. The sequencing sample was made of peripheral blood. The receptors come from a human donor in a cohort sampled during active COVID-19. The CDR3 runs from the conserved cysteine through the conserved F or W. The D gene is left open where the match is weak. Size values are once, few and many counts, or a class for expanded clones, and some rows have none.

TRBJ2-2 | - | TRBV30 | - | TGTGCCTGGAGTGAGAAGTTTTCGGACTTCGCCGGGGAGCTGTTTTTT | CAWSEKFSDFAGELFF
TRBJ2-3 | - | TRBV18 | - | TGTGCCAGCTCTCCCGGGACACCAGGAAGCACAGATACGCAGTATTTT | CASSPGTPGSTDTQYF
TRBJ1-5 | once | TRBV6-5 | TRBD1 | TGTGCCAGCAGACCTGAACAGGGGAGAGCCCAGCATTTT | CASRPEQGRAQHF
TRBJ2-1 | - | TRBV7-2 | TRBD1 | TGTGCCAGCAGCTTACACGGGACAGGGGTTTTCAATGAGCAGTTCTTC | CASSLHGTGVFNEQFF
TRBJ1-5 | - | TRBV18 | - | TGTGCCAGCTTTTCGACCCGCGTAGCGGGTAGCAATCAGCCCCAGCATTTT | CASFSTRVAGSNQPQHF
TRBJ2-3 | - | TRBV30 | - | TGTGCCTGGACTCGGCGGGGCCGCACAGATACGCAGTATTTT | CAWTRRGRTDTQYF
TRBJ2-7 | - | TRBV5-4 | - | TGTGCCAGCAGCTTGAAATCGGGAAAGAACGAGCAGTACTTC | CASSLKSGKNEQYF
TRBJ2-3 | - | TRBV24-1 | - | TGTGCCACCAGTGAGGGGGGAGCTACAGATACGCAGTATTTT | CATSEGGATDTQYF
TRBJ1-4 | once | TRBV28 | - | TGTGCCAGCAGTTTCTTAGGGGGGGCTAATGAAAAACTGTTTTTT | CASSFLGGANEKLFF
TRBJ2-7 | - | TRBV20-1 | - | TGCAGTGCCATTACTAGCCACGAGCAGTACTTC | CSAITSHEQYF
TRBJ1-3 | - | TRBV6-5 | - | TGTGCCAGCAGTCACAGGGATGGAAACACCATATATTTT | CASSHRDGNTIYF
TRBJ1-1 | - | TRBV7-2 | TRBD1 | TGTGCCAGCAGGCTGGACAGGGGAAGGGAAGAAGCTTTCTTT | CASRLDRGREEAFF
TRBJ2-2 | - | TRBV25-1 | TRBD1 | TGTGCCAGCAGCTACAGGGGGCTGGTCGCCGGGGAGCTGTTTTTT | CASSYRGLVAGELFF
TRBJ1-2 | - | TRBV5-4 | TRBD1 | TGTGCCAGCAGCCCGGACAGGGATGTGTTTGGCTACACCTTC | CASSPDRDVFGYTF
TRBJ2-3 | - | TRBV5-6 | - | TGTGCCAGCAGCTTGTCAGGGGCCGCTAGCACAGATACGCAGTATTTT | CASSLSGAASTDTQYF
TRBJ1-5 | - | TRBV2 | TRBD1 | TGTGCCAGCAGCTCCGACAGGGGCGTTACCTTTTATAGCAATCAGCCCCAGCATTTT | CASSSDRGVTFYSNQPQHF
TRBJ1-5 | - | TRBV7-2 | TRBD1 | TGTGCCAGCAGCCTGGGACAGGGGGGGCAGCCCCAGCATTTT | CASSLGQGGQPQHF
TRBJ1-5 | few | TRBV19 | TRBD1 | TGTGCCAGTAGTATATGGACAGGGGATCAGCCCCAGCATTTT | CASSIWTGDQPQHF
TRBJ2-7 | - | TRBV7-8 | TRBD1 | TGTGCCAGCAGCCCATCCCGGGACAGGCAGTACTTC | CASSPSRDRQYF
TRBJ2-7 | - | TRBV24-1 | - | TGTGCCACCAGTGACCCCCTAACAGCCTCCTACGAGCAGTACTTC | CATSDPLTASYEQYF
TRBJ2-1 | - | TRBV5-1 | TRBD2 | TGCGCCAGCAGCTTGGTAGGCGGGGGAGGCTACAATGAGCAGTTCTTC | CASSLVGGGGYNEQFF
TRBJ2-7 | few | TRBV6-2/TRBV6-3 | TRBD1 | TGTGCCAGCAGTATTACAGGGGGCTACGAGCAGTACTTC | CASSITGGYEQYF
TRBJ2-7 | once | TRBV5-6 | TRBD1 | TGTGCCAGCAGCTCGATTCGGACAGGGTCCTACGAGCAGTACTTC | CASSSIRTGSYEQYF
TRBJ2-7 | - | TRBV28 | - | TGTGCCAGCAGTAGCAGGGCTTCCTACGAGCAGTACTTC | CASSSRASYEQYF
TRBJ1-1 | - | TRBV28 | - | TGTGCCAGCAGTTTACTTCTACAGGCCATAGGCGCTTTCTTT | CASSLLLQAIGAFF
TRBJ2-3 | - | TRBV4-1 | TRBD1 | TGCGCCAGCAGCCCGAGGGACGACAGGGTTCCCGCAGATACGCAGTATTTT | CASSPRDDRVPADTQYF
TRBJ1-3 | - | TRBV30 | TRBD1 | TGTGCCTGGAGTGTCGGGCAGGGGGGATTTGGAAACACCATATATTTT | CAWSVGQGGFGNTIYF
TRBJ2-7 | few | TRBV6-2/TRBV6-3 | - | TGTGCCAGCAGTTACTACAGGACCATAGGGTTCGAGCAGTACTTC | CASSYYRTIGFEQYF
TRBJ1-3 | - | TRBV18 | TRBD1 | TGTGCCAGCTCACACCGGGACAGGGGTTCTGGAAACACCATATATTTT | CASSHRDRGSGNTIYF
TRBJ2-3 | - | TRBV11-2 | TRBD1 | TGTGCCAGCAGCCCTACTATCTTCGCCGCAGGGGGTTTCACAGATACGCAGTATTTT | CASSPTIFAAGGFTDTQYF
TRBJ2-2 | few | TRBV7-9 | - | TGTGCCAGCGGTCCTTGGGACACAAACACCGGGGAGCTGTTTTTT | CASGPWDTNTGELFF